The present T cell receptor beta chain was sequenced within a study of shared clonotypes between healthy human individuals. Whole-study context: Donors consisted of a couple of women and three men between 18 and 49. Study-wide results and limits: Tissues were not sampled, only blood, and their repertoires likely differ. It was the non-shared clonotypes that had lower generation probabilities than clonotypes shared by all four donors.

Germline CDR1 MDHEN, CDR2 SYDVKM. The CDR3 totals 14 residues. J was trimmed by 9 bases and V by 4 bases; bases with no gene match: 7. Regarding this clone: Its antigen remains unknown.

How the authors handled the data: Junction-only immunoSEQ data arrived without quality scores, meaning filtering differed. This table comes from immunoSEQ multiplex PCR, and its TCRdb copy is limited to in-frame clones, with some not included. That table supplies the V and J calls and clone size; D and trimming were determined from the DNA. The sample lists over a million clones, approximately 68% occurring once. This sequence joins TRBV28 and TRBJ2-1; 9 nucleotides align to TRBD1. The sequenced material came from memory CD4+ T cells sorted from blood. Subset of the sample: CD45RA-negative fraction. This receptor was obtained from a young man in good health. The CDR3 DNA reads as TGTGCCAGCAGTTCGGGACAGGGCAGCTCTGAGCAGTTCTTC. Amino acid sequence: CASSSGQGSSEQFF.